This T cell receptor beta chain derives from a study of PD-1 blockade in classical Hodgkin lymphoma. Study at large: Intravenous nivolumab at 3 mg/kg was given to patients every 2 weeks.

Worth noting for this clone: The antigen is not known.

Method: immunoSEQ multiplex PCR; TCRdb's copy keeps in-frame clones and lacks some. The table records over 6,000 clones, 84% of them present only once. The CDR3 sequence is 16 residues long. Germline-derived CDR1 and CDR2 are KGHSH and LQKENI. Between the trimmed V and J ends, which lost 4 bases and 4 bases, there was a span of 17 bases. Overall study findings and caveats: Prior therapy or disease activity may underlie the repertoire differences, whose causes remain undefined.

Brentuximab vedotin exposure varied, and every patient relapsed after autologous stem cell transplantation. This receptor was taken from a human donor with classical Hodgkin lymphoma. V gene TRBV18 combines with J gene TRBJ1-3, with D tentatively TRBD1 (5 bases). The sequencing here drew on peripheral blood mononuclear cells (PBMCs), taken at baseline. CDR3 coding DNA: TGTGCCAGCTCACAGGTGGGACCTACTTCCGGAAACACCATATATTTT. Encoded protein: CASSQVGPTSGNTIYF. The whole variable domain, filled in from reference TRBV18 and TRBJ1-3, reads NAGVMQNPRHLVRRRGQEARLRCSPMKGHSHVYWYRQLPEEGLKFMVYLQKENIIDESGMPKERFSAEFPKEGPSILRIQQVVRGDSAAYFCASSQVGPTSGNTIYFGEGSWLTVV.